This T cell receptor beta chain was identified during a study of cytomegalovirus exposure and HLA in healthy donors. Across the study: The same platform was used for the roughly 130 validation repertoires as for the 666 first-cohort repertoires, as reported in a later analysis. Study outcomes and limitations: It was confirmed in vitro that a few of the CMV-associated chains were specific for CMV antigens. The listing of 160 or so TCR beta chains classed them as cytomegalovirus-associated.

The CDR3 extends over 12 amino acids. Germline CDR1 and CDR2: SQVTM and ANQGSEA. J gave up 5 bases and V 3 bases, and 2 bases lay outside the gene matches. Using immunoSEQ multiplex PCR, the repertoire was profiled, and TCRdb retains in-frame clones only, with some absent. Among some 100,000 clones listed, approximately 85% were seen once. Concerning this clone itself: The antigen is not known.

Material: PBMCs. The receptor comes from a man between 18 and 35 years old in good health and CMV-seronegative. The rearrangement links TRBV29-1 to TRBJ2-3; 7 positions agree with TRBD1. The CDR3 nucleotides read TGCAGCGTTGAGCAGGGGGAAGATACGCAGTATTTT. This sequence encodes CSVEQGEDTQYF.